Only a few counts were recorded for the clone carrying this T cell receptor beta chain. The entry originates in a study of blood T cell repertoires in COVID-19. About the research overall: Spain, Italy and the United States supplied samples that represented acute and convalescent COVID-19. T cells, B-cell-depleted T cells, or PBMCs supplied cDNA or gDNA.

Unmatched junction bases numbered 4, after V lost 8 bases and J lost 1 base. CDR1 is LGHDT, CDR2 YNNKEL, per germline (reference sequence). CDR3 length: 13 amino acids. Original processing methods: Reference gene primers were amplified, and this amplification served to estimate nucleated cell counts. TCRdb's table, derived via immunoSEQ multiplex PCR, lists solely in-frame clones and lacks some. V and J calls plus clone size are reproduced from that table; the DNA served to infer D and trimming. The sample holds more than 110,000 clones, 84% seen once. Sequenced input: peripheral blood. The TCR originated in a human donor in a cohort sampled during active COVID-19. The V gene is TRBV3-1 (or the pseudogene TRBV3-2), the J gene TRBJ1-1; 7 nucleotides line up with TRBD1. CDR3 sequence (DNA): TGTGCCAGCGTGAACAGGGGGAACACTGAAGCTTTCTTT. This sequence encodes CASVNRGNTEAFF.